This T cell receptor (beta chain) emerged from a study of shared clonotypes between healthy human individuals. In the study overall: Three plates each covered CD4 naive and memory; CD8 naive two, CD8 memory one.

In the naive CD8 group, cells lacked CD45RO and were positively selected for CCR7, so terminally differentiated effector memory CD45RA+ cells were left out. The donor population consisted of healthy HIV-negative adults with no recent acute infections or vaccinations. The CDR3 covers 15 residues. Germline trimming cut 1 base from V and 4 bases from J; bases unmatched to any gene: 5. Germline CDR1 is SQVTM and CDR2 is ANQGSEA. Some 30,000 T cell genomes (approximately 0.2 ug DNA) went into each sorted-subset replicate. Original processing notes: ImmunoSEQ junction-only sequences lacked quality scores, so their filtering differed. Using immunoSEQ multiplex PCR, the repertoire was profiled, and TCRdb retains in-frame clones only, with some absent. V and J calls and clone size are as listed in that table; D and trimming were resolved from the DNA. The table lists about 680,000 clones, about 91% of them singletons.

The sequenced sample consisted of naive CD8+ T cells sorted from blood. The TCR originated in a man under 40 in good health. This rearrangement joins TRBV29-1 to TRBJ2-1, with 9 bases aligning to TRBD2. For the CDR3, the DNA is TGCAGCGTTGAAGGGGTCAGCGGGAGGTACAATGAGCAGTTCTTC. Translating gives CSVEGVSGRYNEQFF.